This passage covers 30 T cell receptor beta chains from one sample sequenced in a study of T cells after yellow fever vaccination. TCRdb ran MiXCR on the 5' RACE reads and lists one entry per CDR3 protein. The sample records about 580,000 distinct CDR3 sequences, around 17% being singletons. Here the sequenced sample was PBMCs, taken about 5 days after the first yellow fever vaccination. The receptors come from a man in his late teens or twenties who received the YFV17D yellow fever vaccine.

There are a few counts of this clonotype. The chain carries TRBV5-1 and TRBJ2-1; 8 bases map to TRBD2. With V trimmed by 4 bases and J by 9 bases, 12 bases remained unmatched. This CDR3 has 15 amino acids. Germline V CDR1 and CDR2: SGHRS, YFSETQ. CDR3 in DNA: TGCGCCAGCAGCCAACCTAGCGGGTTGAATCGTGAGCAGTTCTTC. This translates into CASSQPSGLNREQFF.

J is TRBJ1-1 and V is TRBV5-1; D is perhaps TRBD1 (6 bases). CDR3 length equals 17 residues. Trimming left V 0 bases short and J 0 bases short, with 15 bases between. CDR1 SGHRS and CDR2 YFSETQ come from the germline V gene. CDR3 coding DNA: TGCGCCAGCAGCTTGGTTTCAGGGGCCCGCATGAACACTGAAGCTTTCTTT. Its translation is CASSLVSGARMNTEAFF.

The chain links TRBV25-1 to TRBJ2-1; 11 bases are shared with TRBD1. This CDR3 is built from 15 residues. CDR1 and CDR2 from the germline V gene are MGHDK and SYGVNS. With V trimmed by 2 bases and J by 5 bases, 2 bases remained unmatched. The CDR3 coding sequence is TGTGCCAGCAGTGAACCGGGACAGGGGGACAATGAGCAGTTCTTC. Amino acids: CASSEPGQGDNEQFF. The full variable domain, its missing parts supplied by reference TRBV25-1 and TRBJ2-1, is EADIYQTPRYLVIGTGKKITLECSQTMGHDKMYWYQQDPGMELHLIHYSYGVNSTEKGDLSSESTVSRIRTEHFPLTLESARPSHTSQYLCASSEPGQGDNEQFFGPGTRLTVL.

This clonotype was detected a few times. This CDR3 reads CASQDRPSYNEQFF. DNA for the CDR3: TGTGCCAGCCAGGACAGGCCGTCCTACAATGAGCAGTTCTTC. This chain uses TRBV6-1 with TRBJ2-1, with 7 bases aligning to TRBD1. Germline CDR1 is MNHNS and CDR2 is SASEGT. The CDR3 contains 14 residues. The V and J ends lost 8 bases and 1 base, in that order; junction bases with no gene match: 5.

This clonotype was found a few times. This CDR3 reads CASSLSVGVQNEQFF. CDR3 in DNA: TGTGCCAGCAGTTTATCGGTCGGGGTTCAGAATGAGCAGTTCTTC. The V and J genes are TRBV27 and TRBJ2-1, with a possible D match to TRBD2 (5 bases). With 0 bases removed from V and 7 bases from J, the gap between germline ends came to 13 bases. The germline V gene encodes CDR1 MNHEY and CDR2 SMNVEV (reference sequence). The CDR3 contains 15 residues.

At least ten counts were recorded for this clonotype. The CDR3, as DNA: TGCGCCAGCAGCTCGGAGGGACAGGGAGGTCAGCCCCAGCATTTT. Residues: CASSSEGQGGQPQHF. The V gene is TRBV5-1, the J gene TRBJ1-5; 9 nucleotides line up with TRBD1. V gave up 3 bases and J gave up 6 bases; unmatched junction bases: 7. The CDR3 runs to 15 residues. Germline loops: CDR1 SGHRS, CDR2 YFSETQ.

This rearrangement joins TRBV27 to TRBJ1-1, with 7 bases aligning to TRBD1. CDR3 length: 15 residues. V shed 5 bases, J shed 4 bases, and the junction held 10 bases outside the gene matches. Looked up from germline, CDR1 is MNHEY and CDR2 is SMNVEV (reference sequence). CDR3 loop: CASSLRGRGSTEAFF. Written as DNA, the CDR3 is TGTGCCAGCAGTCTCCGCGGCAGGGGGTCCACTGAAGCTTTCTTT.

The CDR3 here is CASSLEGLAGELFF. The CDR3 DNA sequence: TGTGCCAGCAGTTTAGAGGGGTTAGCCGGGGAGCTGTTTTTT. This chain connects TRBV12-3 or TRBV12-4 to TRBJ2-2; a weak D match, TRBD1 (5 bases). CDR3 length equals 14 residues. V lost 1 base, J lost 6 bases, and 9 bases lay in between.

A few counts support this clonotype. The V gene is TRBV7-9, the J gene TRBJ2-3; D is uncertain. Looked up from germline, CDR1 is SEHNR and CDR2 is FQNEAQ (reference sequence). V lost 5 bases to trimming and J lost 2 bases, with 14 bases between them. CDR3 length equals 15 residues. This chain's CDR3 is CASSHTDGDTDTQYF. As DNA, the CDR3 is TGTGCCAGCAGCCATACCGATGGGGACACAGATACGCAGTATTTT.

The V gene is TRBV15, the J gene TRBJ2-3; 10 positions agree with TRBD1. CDR1 is LNHNV, CDR2 YYDKDF, per germline (reference sequence). Trimming at V came to 3 bases and at J to 5 bases, leaving 5 bases not matched to a gene. This CDR3 has 15 residues. For the CDR3, the DNA is TGTGCCACCAGCAGGGACAGGGGGACCGGAGATACGCAGTATTTT. Residues: CATSRDRGTGDTQYF.

There are a few counts of this clonotype. This chain links TRBV20-1 with TRBJ2-3; possibly TRBD1 or TRBD2 for D (5 bases each). Germline-derived CDR1 and CDR2 are DFQATT and SNEGSKA (reference sequence). V was clipped by 3 bases and J by 2 bases, with 15 bases between them. This CDR3 is 15 amino acids long. CDR3 sequence (DNA): TGCAGTGCTAGTATCCGGGACCTCAACACAGATACGCAGTATTTT. It codes for CSASIRDLNTDTQYF.

There are a few counts of this clonotype. V gene TRBV7-3 combines with J gene TRBJ2-3, with 9 bases identical to TRBD1. This CDR3 contains 17 residues. Germline CDR1 SGHTA, CDR2 FQGTGA. The V segment lost 0 bases and the J segment 4 bases; nucleotides outside the gene matches: 8. The CDR3 bases are TGTGCCAGCAGCTTAACCTCCGGGACAGGGTTTTCAGATACGCAGTATTTT. Its protein is CASSLTSGTGFSDTQYF.

This CDR3 is CASSDTTGGYETQYF. CDR3 DNA sequence: TGTGCCAGCAGCGATACGACAGGGGGCTATGAGACCCAGTACTTC. The V call is TRBV11-2, the J call TRBJ2-5; 10 nucleotides line up with TRBD1. J lost 5 bases, V lost 5 bases, and 8 bases had no gene match. CDR1 and CDR2 from the germline V gene are SGHAT and FQNNGV. This CDR3 contains 15 residues.

This clonotype turned up a few times. The chain couples TRBV3-1 to TRBJ2-7; D ambiguous. The CDR3 runs 14 residues. CDR1 and CDR2 from the germline V gene are LGHDT and YNNKEL (reference sequence). Trimming cost V 1 base and J 3 bases, with 10 bases left between them. CDR3 residues: CASSQVNSVYEQYF. In nucleotides, the CDR3 is TGTGCCAGCAGCCAAGTCAACAGCGTCTACGAGCAGTACTTC.

This clonotype was picked up a small number of times. This chain links TRBV3-1 with TRBJ2-5, with a tentative D call TRBD2 (7 bases). The CDR3 has 16 amino acids. V was shortened by 3 bases and J by 1 base, with 15 bases between the two germline ends. Per germline, CDR1 LGHDT and CDR2 YNNKEL (reference sequence). Written as DNA, the CDR3 is TGTGCCAGCAGCCATCCTTCCCGGGGGGCCCAAGAGACCCAGTACTTC. Residues: CASSHPSRGAQETQYF.

This clonotype has just a few counts. The chain combines TRBV4-3 with TRBJ2-3, with 8 bases fitting TRBD2. This CDR3 region has 15 residues. With 1 base clipped from V and 8 bases from J, the junction kept 8 bases outside the gene matches. CDR1 is LGHNA, CDR2 YSLEER, per germline. DNA of the CDR3: TGCGCCAGCAGCCAAGTCGGGGGGGCCTCGGGTACGCAGTATTTT. It translates to CASSQVGGASGTQYF.

The chain employs TRBV12-3 or TRBV12-4 and TRBJ2-7; D remains ambiguous. V was pared by 3 bases and J by 2 bases, with 8 bases between. The CDR3 is 13 amino acids. The chain's CDR3 is CASSFWGAYEQYF. In DNA form, the CDR3 reads TGTGCCAGCAGTTTCTGGGGTGCCTACGAGCAGTACTTC.

This clonotype was detected many times. The chain carries TRBV14 and TRBJ2-4; 8 positions match TRBD2. This CDR3 comprises 12 residues. Germline CDR1 reads SGHDN; CDR2 reads FVKESK. The trim removed 4 bases at V and 12 bases at J, leaving 5 bases unmatched. The CDR3 region has the DNA TGTGCCAGCAGCCGAGTTAGCGGGGCTCAGTACTTC. This translates into CASSRVSGAQYF.

This clonotype came up a few times. The chain combines TRBV21-1 with TRBJ2-7. TRBV21-1 is shown as a pseudogene. The CDR3 length is 15 residues. The CDR3, as DNA: TGTGCCAGCAGCAAAGGGACCGGAAGCTCCTACGAGCAGTACTTC. Translated: CASSKGTGSSYEQYF.

The gene calls are TRBV18 and TRBJ2-7; D unclear. The CDR3 sequence is 13 residues long. V gave up 3 bases and J gave up 3 bases, with 9 bases separating them. The V gene's germline CDR1 is KGHSH and CDR2 LQKENI. CDR3 region: CASSPPDGYEQYF. CDR3 nucleotides: TGTGCCAGCTCACCCCCGGACGGCTACGAGCAGTACTTC.

The chain is built from TRBV4-2 and TRBJ2-5, with 10 nucleotides matching TRBD2. The CDR3 spans 18 residues. The germline gives CDR1 LGHNA, CDR2 YNFKEQ. J gave up 7 bases and V 1 base, and 15 bases lay outside the gene matches. CDR3 in amino acids: CASSQVTSGDPLAGTQYF. The CDR3 coding sequence is TGTGCCAGCAGCCAAGTCACTAGCGGGGACCCCTTGGCAGGGACCCAGTACTTC.

This clonotype has a handful of counts. V and J are TRBV7-9 and TRBJ2-7, with TRBD1 matching over 11 bases. Germline lookup yields CDR1 SEHNR and CDR2 FQNEAQ (reference sequence). The CDR3 is 16 amino acids. The V and J ends lost 10 bases and 5 bases, in that order; junction bases with no gene match: 16. This CDR3 reads CATNLEDRGRLDEQYF. The CDR3, as DNA: TGTGCCACCAATCTGGAGGACAGGGGGCGGTTGGACGAGCAGTACTTC.

This clonotype occurred a few times. J is TRBJ2-7 and V is TRBV3-1; TRBD1 agrees at 7 bases. V trimming: 6 bases; J trimming: 6 bases; junction bases outside the gene matches: 11. Germline CDR1 and CDR2: LGHDT and YNNKEL (reference sequence). The CDR3 spans 14 residues. The CDR3 DNA is TGTGCCAGCAGTCCCGGGACAGAGGGTCGCGAGCAGTACTTC. This sequence encodes CASSPGTEGREQYF.

Regarding this clonotype: Germline and junction disagree at one end, which may indicate a read error. DNA of the CDR3: TGTGCCATCAGCTCGGGACTAGCGAATGAGCAGTTCTTC. Protein: CAISSGLANEQFF. The chain links TRBV5-6 to TRBJ2-1; TRBD2 agrees at 10 bases. CDR3 length: 13 amino acids. Germline V gene data show CDR1 as SGHDT and CDR2 as YYEEEE.

This clonotype has just a few counts. The junction differs from germline at one of its ends, possibly a read error. V is TRBV5-4 and J is TRBJ2-1; D ambiguous. Germline CDR1 SGHNT, CDR2 YYREEE (reference sequence). This CDR3 contains 12 residues. The CDR3 bases are TGTGCCAGCACCTTGACGACCTCTGAGCAGTTCTTC. Its protein product is CASTLTTSEQFF.

This clonotype was counted between two and nine times. The J gene is TRBJ2-2, the V gene TRBV24-1; D not resolved. This CDR3 region has 16 residues. The germline CDR1 and CDR2 sequences are KGHDR and SFDVKD. V dropped 3 bases and J dropped 0 bases, with 10 bases sitting between them. The CDR3 nucleotides are TGTGCCACCAGTGATCCCTCGGCGGCGAACACCGGGGAGCTGTTTTTT. Translated, it gives CATSDPSAANTGELFF.

This clonotype was detected a few times. The rearrangement links TRBV3-1 to TRBJ1-2; D perhaps matches TRBD1 (5 bases). Per the germline V gene, CDR1 is LGHDT and CDR2 is YNNKEL (reference sequence). The CDR3 is 14 residues long. V dropped 1 base and J dropped 5 bases, with 11 bases sitting between them. The CDR3 DNA sequence: TGTGCCAGCAGCCAAGCCCACGGGGGGTATGGCTACACCTTC. Its protein product is CASSQAHGGYGYTF.

The rearrangement links TRBV12-3 or TRBV12-4 to TRBJ2-4; D gene unclear. Deletions cut 6 bases from V and 6 bases from J, with 6 bases between. The CDR3 loop spans 11 amino acids. This CDR3 is CASRLGNIQYF. CDR3 nucleotides: TGTGCCAGCAGGCTAGGAAACATTCAGTACTTC.

The chain links TRBV5-4 to TRBJ2-2; D may be TRBD2 (6 bases). Deletions cut 0 bases from V and 5 bases from J, with 11 bases between. The CDR3 contains 15 residues. Germline-derived CDR1 and CDR2 are SGHNT and YYREEE (reference sequence). CDR3 bases: TGTGCCAGCAGCTTGGTAGTCGGGGGTACCGGGGAGCTGTTTTTT. Translation: CASSLVVGGTGELFF.

This clonotype came up a few times. The chain has TRBV5-1 and TRBJ1-4; D gene uncertain. Germline V CDR1 and CDR2: SGHRS, YFSETQ. Trimming pared 4 bases from V and 0 bases from J, leaving 10 bases between. The CDR3 loop spans 15 amino acids. The CDR3 DNA reads TGCGCCAGCAGCGACCCGGGTGCAACTAATGAAAAACTGTTTTTT. This encodes CASSDPGATNEKLFF.